This is a list of T cell receptor beta chains from one sample in a study of cytomegalovirus exposure and HLA in healthy donors. The data were produced by immunoSEQ multiplex PCR, yet TCRdb's version contains in-frame clones alone and is incomplete. Among roughly 100,000 clones, 77% were seen once, and the ten largest hold roughly 5%. The sequencing sample was made of PBMCs. The receptor source for this set is a woman aged 40 to 55 in good health and CMV-seronegative. Each CDR3 is given with its conserved first and last residue. The D gene is left open where the match is weak. Not every row has a clone size; where given, it reads once, few, many or a size class.

v_call	d_call	j_call	clone_size	cdr3_nt	cdr3_aa
TRBV29-1	TRBD2	TRBJ2-1	-	TGCAGCGTTGGCGGGGGGGCGGCCTACAATGAGCAGTTCTTC	CSVGGGAAYNEQFF
TRBV13	TRBD2	TRBJ2-7	-	TGTGCCAGCAGCTTGACTAGCGAAGCCTACGAGCAGTACTTC	CASSLTSEAYEQYF
TRBV5-1	-	TRBJ1-1	few	TGCGCCAGCAGCCTACAATACTCCCAGGGGAGTGAAGCTTTCTTT	CASSLQYSQGSEAFF
TRBV6-1	-	TRBJ1-1	few	TGTGCCAGCAGTGAAGTCTACAGCAACACTGAAGCTTTCTTT	CASSEVYSNTEAFF
TRBV2	TRBD2	TRBJ2-3	-	TGTGCCAGCAGGCCCCGGGGACTAGCGGGTCCCACAGATACGCAGTATTTT	CASRPRGLAGPTDTQYF
TRBV2	TRBD1	TRBJ1-6	-	TGTGCCAGCAGTGAAGTGGGACAGGAGAATTCACCCCTCCACTTT	CASSEVGQENSPLHF
TRBV10-3	-	TRBJ1-2	-	TGTGCCATCTCGAAAAAGGCGGGGGGGACTGGCTACACCTTC	CAISKKAGGTGYTF
TRBV7-2	TRBD2	TRBJ2-7	-	TGTGCCAGCAGCTCACCGGAGGGACTAGCGGGGGCCAAACTCTACGAGCAGTACTTC	CASSSPEGLAGAKLYEQYF
TRBV19	-	TRBJ2-7	-	TGTGCCAGTAGTTACAGTGGGAGCTCCTACGAGCAGTACTTC	CASSYSGSSYEQYF
TRBV6-5	-	TRBJ1-1	-	TGTGCCAGCAGTTATGATAGGGCGGGGGGGACTGAAGCTTTCTTT	CASSYDRAGGTEAFF
TRBV25-1	TRBD1	TRBJ1-4	-	TGTGCCAGCAGGGACAGGGGGGCGGAAAATGAAAAACTGTTTTTT	CASRDRGAENEKLFF
TRBV5-1	TRBD1	TRBJ2-7	-	TGCGCCAGCAGCCCCACGATGGGACAGACCTCCTACGAGCAGTACTTC	CASSPTMGQTSYEQYF
TRBV5-1	TRBD1	TRBJ2-7	-	TGCGCCAGCAGCTTCCCGGGACAGGGGTCTCTCGAGCAGTACTTC	CASSFPGQGSLEQYF
TRBV5-4	TRBD1	TRBJ1-1	-	TGTGCCAGCAGATCCCAGGGACAGCTGAACACTGAAGCTTTCTTT	CASRSQGQLNTEAFF
TRBV6-5	TRBD1	TRBJ2-3	-	TGTGCCAGCAGGCACACAGGGGAGGATACGCAGTATTTT	CASRHTGEDTQYF
TRBV6-5	TRBD2	TRBJ2-7	-	TGTGCCAGCAGTTACTCTGTAGCGGGGGGGAACTACGAGCAGTACTTC	CASSYSVAGGNYEQYF
TRBV28	TRBD1	TRBJ2-3	once	TGTGCCAGCAGTACCCCGGGACAGGGTACAGATACGCAGTATTTT	CASSTPGQGTDTQYF
TRBV6-4	-	TRBJ2-1	-	TGTGCCAGCATTAGAGGTCTTTACAATGAGCAGTTCTTC	CASIRGLYNEQFF
TRBV7-8	TRBD1	TRBJ2-7	-	TGTGCCAGCAGCTCAGGACAGGGGACCTCCTACGAGCAGTACTTC	CASSSGQGTSYEQYF
TRBV30	-	TRBJ2-3	few	TGTGCCTGGAGGGAAAAGACAGTCAGGAGCACAGATACGCAGTATTTT	CAWREKTVRSTDTQYF
TRBV9	TRBD2	TRBJ2-7	-	TGTGCCAGCAGCGTAGGGGCTAGCGGGGGCTACGAGCAGTACTTC	CASSVGASGGYEQYF
TRBV7-2	TRBD1	TRBJ1-3	-	TGTGCCAGCAGCGCTAGGGACAGAAGAACCTCTGGAAACACCATATATTTT	CASSARDRRTSGNTIYF
TRBV19	TRBD1	TRBJ1-5	-	TGTGCCAGTAATACAGGGGGCGTCGGGCAGCCCCAGCATTTT	CASNTGGVGQPQHF
TRBV4-2	TRBD2	TRBJ2-1	-	TGTGCCAGCAGCCAATTCCTAGCGGGCCCGACTGGGTACAATGAGCAGTTCTTC	CASSQFLAGPTGYNEQFF
TRBV7-2	TRBD2	TRBJ2-3	-	TGTGCCAGCAGCTTAAGCGGGGAACCTAGCACAGATACGCAGTATTTT	CASSLSGEPSTDTQYF